This T cell receptor beta chain is from a study of early stage breast cancer tumors. General study results and limits: Bulk DNA sequencing of unsorted cells missed chain pairing and markers. Compared with adjacent normal breast tissue, tumors showed roughly 2.4-fold greater T cell density and higher clonality. Commonly generated sequences made up most enriched TCRB sequences shared between patients.

A note on this clone: What it binds is unknown.

The protocol was immunoSEQ multiplex PCR, while the TCRdb copy is restricted to in-frame clones and leaves out a portion. The repertoire holds around 53,000 clones, with 75% to 95% as singletons. This CDR3 is 15 amino acids long. Trimming took 2 bases from V and 5 from J; bases not matched to a gene: 4. Germline assignment: CDR1 SGHVS and CDR2 FQNEAQ. The V gene is TRBV7-8, the J gene TRBJ2-1; 9 bases fit TRBD2. The receptor was derived from a person aged 70 to 85 with breast cancer. Sequenced: blood. The DNA for the CDR3 is TGTGCCAGCAGCTTAAGCGGGAGGTTCCACAATGAGCAGTTCTTC. It encodes CASSLSGRFHNEQFF.